This TCR beta chain was sequenced in a study of PD-1 blockade in classical Hodgkin lymphoma. The method was immunoSEQ multiplex PCR; TCRdb's version includes in-frame clones alone and lacks a portion of them. The table includes tens of thousands of clones, 65% to 80% detected once. Relapse after autologous stem cell transplantation occurred in every patient, and brentuximab vedotin exposure varied. Patients reached a best response of complete response, partial response or progressive disease. CDR1 is LNHDA, CDR2 SQIVND, per germline (reference sequence). The V gene lost 5 bases and the J gene lost 2 bases, with 16 bases spanning the gap. The CDR3 has 15 residues. Study-wide results and limits: The baseline diversity of complete responders showed similarity to that of newly diagnosed patients.

This clone was observed a single time. Its target is unknown. The input for sequencing was peripheral blood mononuclear cells (PBMCs), taken at baseline. This sequence was found in a human donor with classical Hodgkin lymphoma. The rearrangement uses TRBV19 and TRBJ2-7; the D gene is possibly TRBD2 (6 bases). For the CDR3, the DNA is TGTGCCAGTAGTCTTAAAGGGGAGGAAACCTACGAGCAGTACTTC. It translates to CASSLKGEETYEQYF.